A selection of T cell receptor beta chains follows, all from one sample in a study of blood T cell repertoires in COVID-19. Here immunoSEQ multiplex PCR was the method, and the copy in TCRdb shows in-frame clones only, minus some. The data show about 93,000 clones, around 88% seen once. Sequenced input: peripheral blood. Source of these receptors: a woman over 75 with acute or convalescent COVID-19. The CDR3 runs from the conserved cysteine through the conserved F or W. A D gene is named only where the DNA matches it firmly. A clone size is listed for some rows: how often the clone was seen (once, few, many), or a class if it is expanded.

d_call j_call clone_size v_call cdr3_nt cdr3_aa
TRBD1 TRBJ2-3 - TRBV10-1 TGCGCCAGCAGTGTGGGACAGGTCACAGATACGCAGTATTTT CASSVGQVTDTQYF
- TRBJ1-4 once TRBV7-9 TGTGCCAGCAGCTCTCAGGGGAAGGGTGAAAAACTGTTTTTT CASSSQGKGEKLFF
- TRBJ1-2 - TRBV6-5 TGTGCCAGCACTTCCCCGACAGCGTTCTATGGCTACACCTTC CASTSPTAFYGYTF
TRBD1 TRBJ2-6 - TRBV11-2 TGTGCCAGCAGCTATACCGTAGGGACAGCTGGGGCCAACGTCCTGACTTTC CASSYTVGTAGANVLTF
TRBD1 TRBJ2-7 - TRBV5-1 TGCGCCAGCAGCTTGGCGGCAGGGGGCTTCTACGAGCAGTACTTC CASSLAAGGFYEQYF
TRBD1 TRBJ1-4 - TRBV24-1 TGTGCCACCAGTGATTCAGGGGGAAGCGGGGAAAAACTGTTTTTT CATSDSGGSGEKLFF
TRBD1 TRBJ1-2 few TRBV28 TGTGCCAGCAGTTTTCCGGACAGGGGGCAGAGTGGCTACACCTTC CASSFPDRGQSGYTF
TRBD2 TRBJ2-7 - TRBV3-1/TRBV3-2 TGTGCCAGCAGCGGTCTAGCGGGGGGGTCCTACGAGCAGTACTTC CASSGLAGGSYEQYF
TRBD2 TRBJ2-2 - TRBV11-2 TGTGCCAGCAGCGGCGGACTAGCGGGGGTAGTCGGGGAGCTGTTTTTT CASSGGLAGVVGELFF
TRBD1 TRBJ1-2 - TRBV29-1 TGCAGCGTTGGGACAGGGAATAACTATGGCTACACCTTC CSVGTGNNYGYTF
TRBD2 TRBJ2-3 few TRBV7-8 TGTGCCAGCAGCTTCCCGTGGGGGGGGAGCACAGATACGCAGTATTTT CASSFPWGGSTDTQYF
- TRBJ2-7 - TRBV28 TGTGCCAGCACCCTCCAGGGCCTAAGGAACTACGAGCAGTACTTC CASTLQGLRNYEQYF
- TRBJ2-3 - TRBV7-3 TGTGCCAGCAGTTTGTCCCGGGGTTCGATAGATACGCAGTATTTT CASSLSRGSIDTQYF
TRBD1 TRBJ1-2 - TRBV28 TGTGCCAGCAGCTCCCCCGGGACAGGGGACGTCTATGGCTACACCTTC CASSSPGTGDVYGYTF
- TRBJ1-1 once TRBV9 TGTGCCAGCAGCGTTCAGGTGAACACTGAAGCTTTCTTT CASSVQVNTEAFF
- TRBJ2-1 - TRBV5-1 TGCGCCAGCAGCCCCCTACTGACAAGCAATGAGCAGTTCTTC CASSPLLTSNEQFF
- TRBJ1-6 - TRBV9 TGTGCCAGCAGCGTAGTCCCGGGGGGGAATTCACCCCTCCACTTT CASSVVPGGNSPLHF
- TRBJ1-5 many TRBV9 TGTGCCAGCAGCCCGACCCCGGGATGGGGAGATCAGCCCCAGCATTTT CASSPTPGWGDQPQHF
TRBD2 TRBJ2-1 - TRBV24-1 TGTGCCACCAGTGATTTGGGCTCCGTGAGCGGGGAGTACAATGAGCAGTTCTTC CATSDLGSVSGEYNEQFF
TRBD1 TRBJ1-1 - TRBV5-1 TGCGCCAGCAGCATTGGACAGGCCATGAACACTGAAGCTTTCTTT CASSIGQAMNTEAFF
- TRBJ1-5 - TRBV28 TGTGCCAGCAGTTTAGGGGGCCGGGGTGAGCCCCAGCATTTT CASSLGGRGEPQHF
TRBD1 TRBJ2-1 - TRBV5-1 TGCGCCAGCAGCCCGACAGGGAGCTCCTACAATGAGCAGTTCTTC CASSPTGSSYNEQFF
TRBD1 TRBJ2-1 - TRBV5-1 TGCGCCAGCAGCACACGACAGGGGAAGGGCAATGAGCAGTTCTTC CASSTRQGKGNEQFF
- TRBJ1-1 - TRBV29-1 TGCAGCGTAAAAGAGCCGTCCACTGAAGCTTTCTTT CSVKEPSTEAFF
TRBD1 TRBJ1-2 few TRBV5-1 TGCGCCAGCAGCGACAGGGACTATGGCTACACCTTC CASSDRDYGYTF
TRBD1 TRBJ2-7 - TRBV7-8 TGTGCCAGCTCCCTGAGGGTCGGGACAGGTGACTACGAGCAGTACTTC CASSLRVGTGDYEQYF
- TRBJ2-1 - TRBV19 TGTGCCAGTAGTATGAACAGCAACAATGAGCAGTTCTTC CASSMNSNNEQFF
TRBD1 TRBJ1-2 - TRBV19 TGTGCCAGTAGTAGCAACAGGGCAGGGGGTGGCTACACCTTC CASSSNRAGGGYTF
TRBD1 TRBJ2-5 - TRBV2 TGTGCCAGCTTAAGGGGGCGGGAGACCCAGTACTTC CASLRGRETQYF
TRBD1 TRBJ2-2 - TRBV5-6 TGTGCCAGCAGCTTGGCCGGGACAGGGAAAACCGGGGAGCTGTTTTTT CASSLAGTGKTGELFF
TRBD2 TRBJ2-1 - TRBV11-3 TGTGCCAGCAGTCCCCTCCCGCGGGGGTACAATGAGCAGTTCTTC CASSPLPRGYNEQFF
TRBD1 TRBJ1-5 - TRBV6-6 TGTGCCAGCAGCCCCGGACAGGTTATCAATCAGCCCCAGCATTTT CASSPGQVINQPQHF
- TRBJ2-5 - TRBV5-6 TGTGCCAGCAGCTCACAGGGACGGGTCGGGACCCAGTACTTC CASSSQGRVGTQYF
TRBD2 TRBJ2-1 - TRBV15 TGTGCCACCAGGTCCTTCGGGGGGGTTAATGAGCAGTTCTTC CATRSFGGVNEQFF
TRBD1 TRBJ1-2 few TRBV9 TGTGCCAGCAGCCCAGACATCAGGGGGCATGGCTACACCTTC CASSPDIRGHGYTF
TRBD2 TRBJ2-5 - TRBV9 TGTGCCAGCAGCGTCGGGACTAGCGTGGCAGAGACCCAGTACTTC CASSVGTSVAETQYF
- TRBJ1-2 once TRBV5-1 TGCGCCAGCAGCTTGGCTGGGCTGGAAGGCTACACCTTC CASSLAGLEGYTF
- TRBJ1-6 - TRBV5-1 TGCGCCAGCAGCTTGGATGGGGTGGGGGCAGGATCCCTCCACTTT CASSLDGVGAGSLHF
TRBD1 TRBJ1-6 - TRBV18 TGTGCCAGCTCACGGGACAGTACAGACTCCCCCCACTTT CASSRDSTDSPHF
- TRBJ1-5 - TRBV11-3 TGTGCCAGCAGCTTAAAGGGGGAAAATCAGCCCCAGCATTTT CASSLKGENQPQHF
- TRBJ1-4 - TRBV2 TGTGCCAGCAAAATAGCTAGACAGTCGACAGCAACTAATGAAAAACTGTTTTTT CASKIARQSTATNEKLFF
TRBD1 TRBJ1-1 - TRBV5-1 TGCGCCAGCAGCATTGAACCCGGGACAGGAGACAAAGCTTTCTTT CASSIEPGTGDKAFF
- TRBJ1-3 - TRBV7-2 TGTGCCAGCAGCTTACTTGGAAACACCATATATTTT CASSLLGNTIYF
TRBD1 TRBJ2-1 - TRBV5-4 TGTGCCAGCAGACCCGCGGACAGGGAGGTGAAAAGTGAGCAGTTCTTC CASRPADREVKSEQFF
TRBD1 TRBJ2-7 - TRBV7-2 TGTGCCAGCAGCTTCGGACAGGGCTCCTACGAGCAGTACTTC CASSFGQGSYEQYF
TRBD1 TRBJ2-5 - TRBV4-1 TGCGCCAGCAGCCAAGAGGGACCGGGACAGCTGTACCAAGAGACCCAGTACTTC CASSQEGPGQLYQETQYF
- TRBJ1-2 - TRBV30 TGTGCCTGGAGTGTTCGGGGAAGGAATGGCTACACCTTC CAWSVRGRNGYTF
- TRBJ2-2 - TRBV7-8 TGTGCCAGCACCTCAGGCCCCAACACCGGGGAGCTGTTTTTT CASTSGPNTGELFF
- TRBJ2-1 - TRBV7-3 TGTGCCAGCAGCAAAACTCGAGAGCAGTTCTTC CASSKTREQFF
TRBD1 TRBJ2-7 - TRBV28 TGTGCCAGCACCTCAGGACAGGGAACCTACGAGCAGTACTTC CASTSGQGTYEQYF
- TRBJ1-5 once TRBV18 TGTGCCAGCTCACCACAAAGACCGGGGGGATTAGAGCCCCAGCATTTT CASSPQRPGGLEPQHF
- TRBJ2-7 - TRBV20-1 TGCAGTGCTAGTCTGCGTTTTGGGGGGGCCTCCTACGAGCAGTACTTC CSASLRFGGASYEQYF
TRBD2 TRBJ2-1 - TRBV30 TGTGCCTGGAGTGAACTAGCGGGGGGGGATGAGCAGTTCTTC CAWSELAGGDEQFF
TRBD2 TRBJ2-1 - TRBV7-9 TGTGCCAGCAGCCCCTACTCGGGACTAGCGGGTTACAATGAGCAGTTCTTC CASSPYSGLAGYNEQFF
- TRBJ1-2 - TRBV6-5 TGTGCCAGCAGTTACGGGGGGGCGCATTCTGGCTACACCTTC CASSYGGAHSGYTF
- TRBJ2-6 - TRBV21-1 TGTGCCAGCAGCCCCTGGACTAGCGGGGGGGCTCCTGGGGCCAACGTCCTGACTTTC CASSPWTSGGAPGANVLTF
- TRBJ2-7 - TRBV28 TGTGCCAGCAGGTCCAGGAGGACAGTAATCTACGAGCAGTACTTC CASRSRRTVIYEQYF
- TRBJ2-1 - TRBV5-4 TGTGCCAGCAGCCCGGGGGTAGGGGGCCATGAGCAGTTCTTC CASSPGVGGHEQFF
TRBD2 TRBJ2-1 few TRBV19 TGTGCCAGTAGTGGACTAGCGGGGGAGGTGCAGTTCTTC CASSGLAGEVQFF